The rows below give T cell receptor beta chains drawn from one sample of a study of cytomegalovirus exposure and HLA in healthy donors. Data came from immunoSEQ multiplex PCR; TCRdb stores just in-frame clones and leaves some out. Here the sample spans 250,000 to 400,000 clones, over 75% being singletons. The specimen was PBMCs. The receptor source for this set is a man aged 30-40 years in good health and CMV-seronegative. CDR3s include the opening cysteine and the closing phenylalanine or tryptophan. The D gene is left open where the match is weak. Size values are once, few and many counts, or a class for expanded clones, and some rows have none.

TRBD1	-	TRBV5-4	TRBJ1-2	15	CASSTRQGAGGGYTF	TGTGCCAGCAGCACCCGACAGGGGGCGGGAGGGGGCTACACCTTC
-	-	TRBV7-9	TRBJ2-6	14	CASSLLTGANVLTF	TGTGCCAGCAGCTTGTTAACTGGGGCCAACGTCCTGACTTTC
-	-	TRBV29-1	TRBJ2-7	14	CSVEELEAVYEQYF	TGCAGCGTTGAAGAATTGGAGGCGGTCTACGAGCAGTACTTC
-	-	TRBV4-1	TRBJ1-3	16	CASSPSDISSGNTIYF	TGCGCCAGCAGCCCAAGTGACATCTCCTCTGGAAACACCATATATTTT
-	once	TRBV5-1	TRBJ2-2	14	CASSLGPNTGELFF	TGCGCCAGCAGCTTGGGGCCGAACACCGGGGAGCTGTTTTTT
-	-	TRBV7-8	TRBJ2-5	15	CASSLASQGPETQYF	TGTGCCAGCAGCTTAGCCTCCCAGGGGCCAGAGACCCAGTACTTC
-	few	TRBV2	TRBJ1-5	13	CATGRDGNQPQHF	TGTGCCACCGGGAGGGACGGCAATCAGCCCCAGCATTTT
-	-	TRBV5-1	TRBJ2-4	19	CASSRQTVTTTGAKNIQYF	TGCGCCAGCAGCCGCCAGACAGTAACCACGACGGGAGCCAAAAACATTCAGTACTTC
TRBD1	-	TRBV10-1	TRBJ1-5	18	CASSEWDRVGNSNQPQHF	TGCGCCAGCAGTGAGTGGGACAGGGTAGGGAATAGCAATCAGCCCCAGCATTTT
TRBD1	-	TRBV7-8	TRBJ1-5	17	CASSLALMTGWDQPQHF	TGTGCCAGCAGCTTAGCCCTTATGACAGGGTGGGATCAGCCCCAGCATTTT
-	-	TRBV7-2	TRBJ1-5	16	CASSLAALAGHQPQHF	TGTGCCAGCAGCTTAGCCGCCCTTGCGGGCCATCAGCCCCAGCATTTT
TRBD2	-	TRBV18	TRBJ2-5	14	CASSPMGGTETQYF	TGTGCCAGCTCACCAATGGGGGGGACGGAGACCCAGTACTTC
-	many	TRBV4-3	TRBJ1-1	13	CASGEGDNTEAFF	TGCGCCAGCGGGGAGGGGGACAACACTGAAGCTTTCTTT
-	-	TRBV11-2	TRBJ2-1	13	CASSLADQGEQFF	TGTGCCAGCAGCTTAGCGGACCAGGGTGAGCAGTTCTTC
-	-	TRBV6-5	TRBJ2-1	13	CASRRQPYNEQFF	TGTGCCAGCAGGCGACAGCCCTACAATGAGCAGTTCTTC
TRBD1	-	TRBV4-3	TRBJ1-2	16	CASSQAGQTSNYGYTF	TGCGCCAGCAGCCAAGCGGGACAGACTTCTAACTATGGCTACACCTTC
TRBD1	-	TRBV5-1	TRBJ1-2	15	CASSLADRVSVGYTF	TGCGCCAGCAGCCTCGCCGACAGGGTGAGCGTTGGCTACACCTTC
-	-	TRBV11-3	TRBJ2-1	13	CASSLDRRNEQFF	TGTGCCAGCAGCTTAGATAGGAGAAACGAGCAGTTCTTC
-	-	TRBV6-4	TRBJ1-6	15	CASSESSSYNSPLHF	TGTGCCAGCAGTGAATCTAGCTCCTATAATTCACCCCTCCACTTT
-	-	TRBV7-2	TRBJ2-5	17	CASSLGRSPGVIETQYF	TGTGCCAGCAGCTTGGGGAGGAGCCCGGGGGTGATTGAGACCCAGTACTTC
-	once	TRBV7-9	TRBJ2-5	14	CASSSSSGQETQYF	TGTGCCAGCAGCTCCAGTAGCGGACAAGAGACCCAGTACTTC
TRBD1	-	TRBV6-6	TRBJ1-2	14	CASSYDRGPGGYTF	TGTGCCAGCAGCTATGACAGGGGCCCGGGTGGCTACACCTTC
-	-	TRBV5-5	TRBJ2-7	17	CASSLTDRLSRRGEQYF	TGTGCCAGCAGCCTTACCGACAGGCTTAGTAGACGAGGCGAGCAGTACTTC
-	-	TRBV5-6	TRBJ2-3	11	CASSLRDTQYF	TGTGCCAGCAGCCTAAGAGATACGCAGTATTTT
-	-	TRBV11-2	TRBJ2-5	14	CASSSYGAGRPQYF	TGTGCCAGCAGCTCTTATGGCGCGGGTAGGCCCCAGTACTTC
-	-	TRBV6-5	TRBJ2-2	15	CASSYETWNTGELFF	TGTGCCAGCAGTTACGAGACTTGGAACACCGGGGAGCTGTTTTTT
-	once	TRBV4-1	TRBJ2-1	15	CASSQGPTGGDEQFF	TGCGCCAGCAGCCAAGGACCAACAGGGGGGGATGAGCAGTTCTTC
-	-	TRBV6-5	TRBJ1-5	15	CASSRGGFGNQPQHF	TGTGCCAGCAGTAGGGGGGGTTTCGGCAATCAGCCCCAGCATTTT
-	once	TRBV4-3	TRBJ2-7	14	CASSRSGGGDEQYF	TGCGCCAGCAGCCGGAGCGGAGGGGGGGACGAGCAGTACTTC
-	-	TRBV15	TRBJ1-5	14	CATSRVTGDQPQHF	TGTGCCACCAGCAGAGTGACAGGTGATCAGCCCCAGCATTTT
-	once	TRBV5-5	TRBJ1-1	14	CASSWAGVDTEAFF	TGTGCCAGCAGCTGGGCAGGGGTGGACACTGAAGCTTTCTTT
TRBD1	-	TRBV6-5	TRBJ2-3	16	CASSYSGRGITDTQYF	TGTGCCAGCAGTTACTCAGGCAGGGGGATAACAGATACGCAGTATTTT
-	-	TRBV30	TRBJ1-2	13	CAWSRLRGGGYTF	TGTGCCTGGAGTCGACTCAGGGGAGGGGGCTACACCTTC
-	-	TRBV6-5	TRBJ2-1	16	CASSYGSPSSYNEQFF	TGTGCCAGCAGTTACGGGAGCCCCAGCTCCTACAATGAGCAGTTCTTC
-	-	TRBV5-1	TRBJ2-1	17	CASSLVGTYSLYNEQFF	TGCGCCAGCAGCTTGGTTGGCACCTACAGCCTATACAATGAGCAGTTCTTC
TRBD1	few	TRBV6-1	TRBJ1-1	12	CASSGQVTEAFF	TGTGCCAGCAGCGGACAGGTAACTGAAGCTTTCTTT
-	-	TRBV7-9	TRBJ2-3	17	CASSLGYRADGIDTQYF	TGTGCCAGCAGCTTAGGGTACAGGGCTGACGGCATAGATACGCAGTATTTT
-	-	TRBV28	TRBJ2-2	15	CASSLHTSNTGELFF	TGTGCCAGCAGTTTACATACTAGTAACACCGGGGAGCTGTTTTTT
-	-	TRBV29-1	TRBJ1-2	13	CSVSPGSNYGYTF	TGCAGCGTATCCCCGGGTTCTAACTATGGCTACACCTTC
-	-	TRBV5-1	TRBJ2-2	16	CASTLNGDSFTGELFF	TGCGCCAGCACCTTGAACGGCGACAGTTTCACCGGGGAGCTGTTTTTT
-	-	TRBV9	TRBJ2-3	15	CASSVEGGGTDTQYF	TGTGCCAGCAGCGTAGAGGGGGGGGGCACAGATACGCAGTATTTT
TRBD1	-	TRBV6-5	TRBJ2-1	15	CASSYGDSSWREQFF	TGTGCCAGCAGTTACGGGGACAGTTCCTGGCGGGAGCAGTTCTTC